The source of this T cell receptor (beta chain) is a study of T cells in Graves' hyperthyroidism and ophthalmopathy. Researchers amplified the TCR beta CDR3 regions from RNA transcripts. The HTBI primer set drove a first-round RT-PCR of the TCR CDR3. A single record per CDR3 protein comes from TCRdb applying MiXCR to the multiplex PCR reads. Among almost 350,000 distinct CDR3 sequences listed, 18% were seen once. As concerns this clonotype: Its antigen remains unknown.

Every diagnosis used clinical symptoms, serum thyroxine and TRAb, thyroid ultrasound and orbital computed tomography. Study results and caveats: Within blood appeared most thyroid clonotypes that had expanded above 0.001.

This receptor was identified in a woman between 40 and 50 years old with Graves' ophthalmopathy. Sequenced input: blood.

The CDR3 bases are TGTGCCAGCAGTGAAGCGATGGGACTAAAGCCCCAGCATTTT. It encodes CASSEAMGLKPQHF. The chain links TRBV6-1 to TRBJ1-5, with D maybe TRBD1 (5 bases). V lost 0 bases, J lost 8 bases, and 11 bases lay in between. CDR1 is MNHNS and CDR2 is SASEGT in the germline V gene. There are 14 residues in the CDR3.